The clone carrying this T cell receptor beta chain was found a few times. No antigen is known for it. This specimen belongs to a study of Graves' ophthalmopathy and Graves' hyperthyroidism. Study background: Untreated patients at initial diagnosis provided peripheral blood. Broader study findings: In blood appeared most of the expanded thyroid clonotypes whose frequency exceeded 0.001.

Ophthalmopathy-affected donors exhibited moderate-to-severe activity, CAS ≥3, NOSPECS ≥4, and duration under 3 months. The diagnosis combined clinical symptoms, thyroxine, TRAb, thyroid ultrasound and orbital computed tomography scans. Researchers took RNA transcripts and amplified TCR beta CDR3 regions from them. HTBI primers served in a first-round RT-PCR, which a second-round multiplex PCR followed. One entry per CDR3 protein results from TCRdb running MiXCR on the multiplex PCR reads. The profile shows 150,000 to 200,000 distinct CDR3 sequences, 35% to 50% of them singletons. Sequencing input: peripheral blood. This clonotype was sampled from a man aged 25-45 years with Graves' ophthalmopathy.

In DNA, the CDR3 is TGTGCCAGCAGTTTAACGGGGACAGGGAAGGGAAGCAATCAGCCCCAGCATTTT. Encoded protein: CASSLTGTGKGSNQPQHF. The V and J genes are TRBV12-3 or TRBV12-4 and TRBJ1-5; 9 bases agree with TRBD1. This CDR3 is 18 amino acids long. The trim removed 2 bases at V and 1 base at J, leaving 9 bases unmatched.